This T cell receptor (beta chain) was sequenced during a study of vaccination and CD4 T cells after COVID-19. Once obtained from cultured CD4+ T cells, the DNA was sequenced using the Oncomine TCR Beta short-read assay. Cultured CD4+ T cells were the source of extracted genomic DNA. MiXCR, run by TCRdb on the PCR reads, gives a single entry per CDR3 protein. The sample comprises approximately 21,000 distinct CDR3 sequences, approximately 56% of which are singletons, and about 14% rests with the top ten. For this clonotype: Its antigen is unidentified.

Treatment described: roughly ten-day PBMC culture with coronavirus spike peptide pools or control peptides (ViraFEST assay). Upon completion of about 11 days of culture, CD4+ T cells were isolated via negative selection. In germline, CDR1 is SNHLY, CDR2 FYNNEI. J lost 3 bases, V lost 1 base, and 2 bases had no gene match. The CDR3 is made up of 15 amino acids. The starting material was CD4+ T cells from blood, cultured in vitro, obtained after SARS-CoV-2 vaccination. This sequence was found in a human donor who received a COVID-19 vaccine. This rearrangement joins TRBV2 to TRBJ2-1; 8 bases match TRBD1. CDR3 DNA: TGTGCCAGCAGTGAAGAACAGGGGGGCTACAATGAGCAGTTCTTC. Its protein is CASSEEQGGYNEQFF.